This T cell receptor beta chain was sequenced in a study of metastatic and nonmetastatic thyroid tumors (dated by TCRdb to 2020 to 2021). A note on the overall study: The researchers compared repertoires between peripheral blood samples and tumor or nodule tissue samples from patients with malignant or benign thyroid disease.

The library came from PCR. The sequencer was an Illumina HiSeq 4000. High-throughput sequencing was used to profile the CDR3 region of the TCR beta-chain in every patient. The authors' pipeline ran thus. A classifier to discriminate distant-metastatic papillary thyroid cancer patients was built from CDR3 differences across clinicopathological groups. The Shannon index was used to assess repertoire diversity, and the Morisita-Horn index was used to assess tumor-blood repertoire similarity. TCRdb itself trimmed the public reads at Q25 with fastp, ran MiXCR and retained productive beta chains. These V and J calls derive from TCRdb rather than the authors' analysis. The sample table holds roughly 72,000 clones, of which around 20% were seen once. Jointly, the top ten make up roughly 12% of the sample. On the study overall, not on this receptor specifically: TCR beta diversity was reported as significantly higher in malignant tumors than in benign nodules, in both blood and tumor samples.

Before undergoing thyroid surgery, none of the patients had been given any kind of treatment. Using T-cell receptor beta sequencing, the researchers looked back retrospectively at clinical samples from patients, gathered between about 2011 and 2019. Only a few counts were recorded for this clone. The antigen it recognizes is unknown. There are no base qualities to consult, and no much larger clone falls within one base. Specimen: blood. This clonotype originated in a female donor with papillary thyroid cancer or a benign thyroid nodule (not recorded which). Some clones in this sample may be carry-over from other donors' samples.

The CDR3 corresponds to CASKKGGVNTGELFF. The bases read TGTGCCAGCAAAAAGGGGGGAGTGAACACCGGGGAGCTGTTTTTT. The chain is encoded by TRBV14 joined to TRBJ2-2; the D element could tentatively be TRBD1 or TRBD2, as 6 bases agree for each. Inclusive of the bounding cysteine and phenylalanine, the CDR3 is 15 residues long. CDR3 DNA is the only sequence kept; it has 45 bases, read in frame from the first base. In the germline V gene, CDR1 corresponds to SGHDN and CDR2 to FVKESK. The V end loses 7 bases and the J end loses 1 base, and a stretch of 13 bases separates them.